The sequence of this TCR beta chain was determined in a study of T cell responses to AZD1222 COVID-19 vaccine. About this clone itself: Its antigen is currently unknown.

Broader study findings: Females outnumbered males among donors, who were mostly white British; clonal diversity was possibly underestimated. The reported proportion of spike-specific TCRs targeting unmutated variant regions was nearly half. AZD1222 recipients seropositive at baseline numbered only six or seven.

This CDR3 has 13 amino acids. Trimming cost V 6 bases and J 10 bases; bases outside gene matches: 10. Assay: immunoSEQ multiplex PCR; the TCRdb copy retains only in-frame clones and omits some. The sample lists approximately 130,000 clones, 93% occurring once. This receptor was identified in an adult in good health. Sample: peripheral blood, taken on day 0 of AZD1222 vaccination. This chain uses TRBV12-3 or TRBV12-4 with TRBJ2-7, with 9 nucleotides matching TRBD1. DNA of the CDR3: TGTGCCAGCAGCCCCCGGGACAGGGTTTCCCAGTACTTC. Translated, it gives CASSPRDRVSQYF.